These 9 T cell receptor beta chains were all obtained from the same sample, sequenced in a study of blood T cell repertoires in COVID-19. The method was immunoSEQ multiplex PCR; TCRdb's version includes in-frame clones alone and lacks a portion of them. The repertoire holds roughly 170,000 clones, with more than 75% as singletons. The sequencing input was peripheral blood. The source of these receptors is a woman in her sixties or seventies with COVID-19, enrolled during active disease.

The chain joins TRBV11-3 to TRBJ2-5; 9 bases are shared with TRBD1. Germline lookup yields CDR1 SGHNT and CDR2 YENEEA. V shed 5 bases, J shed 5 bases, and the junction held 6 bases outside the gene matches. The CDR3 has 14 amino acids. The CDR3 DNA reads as TGTGCCAGCAGCATACGGACAGGGGTGGAGACCCAGTACTTC. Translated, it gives CASSIRTGVETQYF. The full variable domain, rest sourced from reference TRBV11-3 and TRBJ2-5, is EAGVVQSPRYKIIEKKQPVAFWCNPISGHNTLYWYLQNLGQGPELLIRYENEEAVDDSQLPKDRFSAERLKGVDSTLKIQPAELGDSAVYLCASSIRTGVETQYFGPGTRLLVL.

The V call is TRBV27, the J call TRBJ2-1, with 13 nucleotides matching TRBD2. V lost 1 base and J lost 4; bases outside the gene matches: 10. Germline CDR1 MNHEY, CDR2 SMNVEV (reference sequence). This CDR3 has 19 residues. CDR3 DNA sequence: TGTGCCAGCAGTTTATTACCCGGGACTAGCGGGGTTTCGTACAATGAGCAGTTCTTC. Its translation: CASSLLPGTSGVSYNEQFF.

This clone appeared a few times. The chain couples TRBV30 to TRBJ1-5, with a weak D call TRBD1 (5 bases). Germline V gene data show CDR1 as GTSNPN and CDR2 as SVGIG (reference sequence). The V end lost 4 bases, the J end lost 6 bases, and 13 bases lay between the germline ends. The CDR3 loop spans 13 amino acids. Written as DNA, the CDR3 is TGTGCCTGGAAAACTCAGGGAAGTCAGCCCCAGCATTTT. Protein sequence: CAWKTQGSQPQHF.

CDR3 loop: CATRLGGDEKLFF. Written as DNA, the CDR3 is TGTGCCACCCGATTAGGGGGCGATGAAAAACTGTTTTTT. This chain uses TRBV28 with TRBJ1-4; 7 nucleotides align to TRBD1. V trimming: 10 bases; J trimming: 6 bases; junction bases outside the gene matches: 8. The CDR3 covers 13 residues. Germline-derived CDR1 and CDR2 are MDHEN and SYDVKM.

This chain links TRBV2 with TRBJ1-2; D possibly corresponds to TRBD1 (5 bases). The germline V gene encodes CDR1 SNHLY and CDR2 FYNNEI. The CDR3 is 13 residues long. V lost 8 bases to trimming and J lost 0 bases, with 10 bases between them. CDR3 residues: CASQTDTNYGYTF. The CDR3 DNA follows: TGTGCCAGCCAGACGGACACTAACTATGGCTACACCTTC.

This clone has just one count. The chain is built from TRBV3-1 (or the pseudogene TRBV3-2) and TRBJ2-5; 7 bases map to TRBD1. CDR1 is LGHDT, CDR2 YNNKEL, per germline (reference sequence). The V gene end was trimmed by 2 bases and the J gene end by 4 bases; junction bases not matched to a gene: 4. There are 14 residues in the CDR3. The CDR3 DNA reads TGTGCCAGCAGCCAAAGGGGGCCGCGAGAGACCCAGTACTTC. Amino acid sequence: CASSQRGPRETQYF.

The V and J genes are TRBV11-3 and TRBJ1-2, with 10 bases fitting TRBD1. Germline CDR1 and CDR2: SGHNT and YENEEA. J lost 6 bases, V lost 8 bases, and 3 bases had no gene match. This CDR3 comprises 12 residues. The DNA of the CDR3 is TGTGCCAGCCAGGGGACAGGGGATGGCTACACCTTC. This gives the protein CASQGTGDGYTF.

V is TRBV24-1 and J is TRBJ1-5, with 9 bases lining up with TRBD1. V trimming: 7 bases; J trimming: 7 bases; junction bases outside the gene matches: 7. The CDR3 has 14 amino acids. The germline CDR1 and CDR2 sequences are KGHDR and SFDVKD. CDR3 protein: CATSQGQGYQPQHF. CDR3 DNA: TGTGCCACCAGCCAGGGACAGGGATACCAGCCCCAGCATTTT.

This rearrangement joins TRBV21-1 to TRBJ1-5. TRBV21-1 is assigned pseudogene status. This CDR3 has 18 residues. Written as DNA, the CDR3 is TGTGCCAGCAGCAAATCACGGATGGGAGATCCTAGCAATCAGCCCCAGCATTTT. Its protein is CASSKSRMGDPSNQPQHF.